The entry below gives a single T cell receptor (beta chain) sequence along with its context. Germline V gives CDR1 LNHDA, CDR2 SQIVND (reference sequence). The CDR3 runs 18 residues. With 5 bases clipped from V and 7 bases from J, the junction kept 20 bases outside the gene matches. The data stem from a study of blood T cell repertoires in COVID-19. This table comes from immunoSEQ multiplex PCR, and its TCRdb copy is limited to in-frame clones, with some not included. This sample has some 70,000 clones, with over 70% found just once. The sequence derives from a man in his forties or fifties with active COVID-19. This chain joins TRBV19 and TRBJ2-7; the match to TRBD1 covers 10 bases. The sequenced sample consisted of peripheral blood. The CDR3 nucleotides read TGTGCCAGTAGTCCCCCCGGGACAGGGGTTCCTAACCCGGGAGAGCAGTACTTC. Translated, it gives CASSPPGTGVPNPGEQYF.